Presented here are 25 T cell receptor beta chains from one specimen sequenced in a study of tumor-infiltrating lymphocytes in primary liver carcinoma. cDNA specific to TCR beta was made from 450 to 650 ng of total RNA, with a constant-region primer employed for priming. Investigators got TCR beta libraries out of three nested multiplex PCR rounds, done with slightly modified ARM-PCR. Two initial PCR rounds of approximately 10 cycles each paired TRBV1-TRBV30 forward primers with a C-beta reverse primer. TCRdb analysed the multiplex PCR reads with MiXCR anew, one entry per CDR3 protein. The table shows approximately 73,000 distinct CDR3 sequences, with about 70% occurring only once. Unsorted bulk tissue, about 19-32 mg of it, served as the source for co-extraction of RNA and DNA. Input material: liver tumor tissue from sampling region 4. Subset specified: tumor region T4, right-lateral pole. All receptors come from a woman aged 60-70 years with primary liver carcinoma and hepatitis B virus infection.

The table lists this clonotype with many counts. The chain links TRBV12-3 or TRBV12-4 to TRBJ1-2; the D is unclear. The length of the CDR3 is 12 residues. Trimming took 7 bases from V and 8 from J, leaving 14 bases between them. The CDR3 is CASTRREKGYTF. The CDR3 DNA is TGTGCCAGCACCCGGCGGGAGAAAGGCTACACCTTC.

This clonotype was picked up a small number of times. One end of the junction fails to match germline, which may point to a read error. The chain joins TRBV5-1 to TRBJ1-1, with D possibly being TRBD1 (6 bases). Germline V lookup: CDR1 SGHRS, CDR2 YFSETQ. This CDR3 region has 14 residues. CDR3: CASSLGTANTEASF. The CDR3 bases are TGCGCCAGCAGCTTGGGGACAGCGAACACTGAAGCTTCCTTT.

This clonotype was seen a few times. This chain links TRBV10-3 with TRBJ1-4; a possible D gene is TRBD1 (5 bases). This CDR3 is 13 amino acids long. Per germline, CDR1 ENHRY and CDR2 SYGVKD. Trimming removed 6 bases from V and 7 bases from J, with 12 bases in between. CDR3 nucleotide sequence: TGTGCCATCAGACAGGCTCTGGGTGAAAAACTGTTTTTT. This codes for CAIRQALGEKLFF.

Points on this clonotype: This is likely a read error, given that the CDR3 carries no conserved phenylalanine or tryptophan at its end. The chain links TRBV11-2 to TRBJ2-1, with D possibly matching TRBD2 (7 bases). The CDR3 has 17 residues. CDR1 is SGHAT and CDR2 is FQNNGV in the germline V gene. CDR3 bases: TGTGCCGGCAGCTCCCGGGGGGCGCGGACCATGGACAATGAGCAGTTCTAC. Protein sequence: CAGSSRGARTMDNEQFY.

The chain has TRBV12-3 or TRBV12-4 and TRBJ1-3, with D maybe TRBD1 (5 bases). V lost 7 bases and J 7 bases, leaving 26 bases between the germline ends. The length of the CDR3 is 17 residues. CDR3 protein: CASNPPTRRPRGNTIYF. CDR3 DNA sequence: TGTGCCAGCAACCCGCCCACAAGGAGACCTCGGGGGAACACCATATATTTT.

The chain combines TRBV19 with TRBJ1-5, with D hard to call. Germline lookup yields CDR1 LNHDA and CDR2 SQIVND (reference sequence). V was cut by 8 bases and J by 1 base, with 15 bases left in between. The CDR3 is 15 amino acids. CDR3 in amino acids: CASSLKLGSNQPQHF. The CDR3 nucleotides read TGTGCCAGTTCTCTTAAGTTGGGGAGCAATCAGCCCCAGCATTTT.

As concerns this clonotype: A read error may produce the germline difference seen at one junction end. CDR3 DNA sequence: TGTGCCAGCAGTTACTCGTCAGAGAATGAACAGTTCTTC. Its protein product is CASSYSSENEQFF. The chain joins TRBV6-5 to TRBJ2-1; D unresolved. Germline-derived CDR1 and CDR2 are MNHEY and SVGAGI. The CDR3 length is 13 residues.

Details on this clonotype: Its ends do not fully match the called genes, so a read error is possible. The genes are TRBV4-2 and TRBJ2-2; TRBD1 or TRBD2 may be the D gene (6 bases each). The germline CDR1 and CDR2 sequences are LGHNA and YNFKEQ. The CDR3 extends over 17 amino acids. CDR3 coding DNA: TGTACCAGCAACCCAGCCACTAGCTCCCAACAGGGTGGGGAGCTGTTTTTT. It specifies CTSNPATSSQQGGELFF.

The table lists this clonotype with many counts. The rearrangement links TRBV5-1 to TRBJ1-1; D not certain. Trimming cost V 5 bases and J 0 bases, with 8 bases left between them. The CDR3 is 13 amino acids. Germline CDR1 SGHRS, CDR2 YFSETQ. This CDR3 is CASSRSMNTEAFF. CDR3 in DNA: TGCGCCAGCAGTAGATCCATGAACACTGAAGCTTTCTTT.

In regard to this clonotype: This clone may be a read error of a much larger clone one base away. This rearrangement joins TRBV28 to TRBJ1-1; D perhaps matches TRBD1 (5 bases). The CDR3 runs 11 residues. Per the germline V gene, CDR1 is MDHEN and CDR2 is SYDVKM. The CDR3 sequence is CVSRKGTEAFF. DNA of the CDR3: TGTGTCAGCAGGAAGGGGACTGAAGCTTTCTTT.

With regard to this clonotype: Its ends do not fully match the called genes, so a read error is possible. This rearrangement joins TRBV29-1 to TRBJ2-3, with TRBD2 as a possible D gene (6 bases). This CDR3 has 15 amino acids. CDR1 and CDR2 (germline): SQVTM, ANQGSEA. This chain's CDR3 is CSVGRAQGTTDMQYF. The CDR3 DNA sequence: TGCAGCGTTGGGAGGGCTCAAGGCACCACAGATATGCAGTATTTT.

The V call is TRBV29-1, the J call TRBJ1-1; the D gene is possibly TRBD1 (5 bases). Germline values: CDR1 SQVTM, CDR2 ANQGSEA. V was pared by 4 bases and J by 7 bases, with 22 bases between. CDR3 length equals 15 residues. DNA of the CDR3: TGCAGCGTTGTCGGGCAGATAGGGGCTGTTGGTGAAGCTTTCTTT. Translated: CSVVGQIGAVGEAFF.

As regards this clonotype: A much larger clone lies a single base off, so this may be a read error. The genes are TRBV25-1 and TRBJ1-2; unclear D gene. Germline loops: CDR1 MGHDK, CDR2 SYGVNS. V was cut by 2 bases and J by 7 bases, with 11 bases left in between. The length of the CDR3 is 13 residues. CDR3 coding DNA: TGTGCCAGCAGTGAAGAAAGGGAGCTTGGCTACACCTTC. It codes for CASSEERELGYTF.

In this sample, this clonotype turned up many times. The chain couples TRBV6-1 to TRBJ2-3; a weak D match, TRBD1 (6 bases). The CDR3 is 14 residues long. V was cut by 4 bases and J by 4 bases, with 12 bases left in between. The germline CDR1 and CDR2 sequences are MNHNS and SASEGT. The CDR3 spells CASSGAGAADTQYF. In DNA, the CDR3 is TGTGCCAGCAGTGGGGCAGGGGCGGCAGATACGCAGTATTTT.

The chain joins TRBV20-1 to TRBJ1-1; possible D gene TRBD1, 6 bases. Deletions cut 3 bases from V and 7 bases from J, with 15 bases between. Germline CDR1 reads DFQATT; CDR2 reads SNEGSKA (reference sequence). The CDR3 has 13 amino acids. The CDR3 is CSARLNRAYEAFF. The CDR3 coding sequence is TGCAGTGCTAGGCTTAACAGGGCCTATGAAGCTTTCTTT.

Comment on this clonotype: It may be a read error: a sequence one base away is much more abundant. The CDR3 region has the DNA TGTGCCTGGGGTGTAGGGGCAGGGGTATACAATGAGCAGTTCTTC. This encodes CAWGVGAGVYNEQFF. V gene TRBV30 combines with J gene TRBJ2-1; TRBD1 might be the D (6 bases). CDR1 GTSNPN and CDR2 SVGIG come from the germline V gene (reference sequence). The CDR3 extends over 15 amino acids. The complete variable domain, with remaining parts taken from reference TRBV30 and TRBJ2-1, reads SQTIHQWPATLVQPVGSPLSLECTVEGTSNPNLYWYRQAAGRGLQLLFYSVGIGQISSEVPQNLSASRPQDRQFILSSKKLLLSDSGFYLCAWGVGAGVYNEQFFGPGTRLTVL.

This clonotype was counted many times. This chain joins TRBV4-1 and TRBJ2-1; 7 nucleotides agree with TRBD2. Germline CDR1 and CDR2: MGHRA and YSYEKL. CDR3 size: 17 residues. V lost 0 bases, J lost 9 bases, and 14 bases stayed unmatched. CDR3 loop: CASSQDSASGLLAEQFF. For the CDR3, the DNA is TGCGCCAGCAGCCAAGATAGCGCTAGCGGCCTCCTCGCTGAGCAGTTCTTC.

Comments on this clonotype: The junction departs from the called germline gene at one end, perhaps through a read error. This rearrangement joins TRBV6-1 to TRBJ1-1, with D tentatively TRBD1 (6 bases). In germline, CDR1 is MNHNS, CDR2 SASEGT. CDR3 length: 13 amino acids. The DNA for the CDR3 is TGTGTCAGCAACTTCGCCGAGGGGGGTGAAGCTTTCTTT. Translated: CVSNFAEGGEAFF.

The rearrangement uses TRBV2 and TRBJ2-3; unclear D gene. The assigned J gene may be wrong: the sequence end matches TRBJ1-5 better. Germline assignment: CDR1 SNHLY and CDR2 FYNNEI. CDR3 length: 16 residues. CDR3 protein: CASRPSGRFSTDTQHF. CDR3 nucleotides: TGTGCCAGCAGACCTAGCGGGAGATTTAGCACAGATACGCAGCATTTT.

The table lists this clonotype with many counts. The rearrangement joins TRBV28 to TRBJ1-1; 8 bases align to TRBD1. The CDR3 totals 14 residues. The V gene end was trimmed by 4 bases and the J gene end by 2 bases; junction bases not matched to a gene: 3. The germline V gene has CDR1 MDHEN and CDR2 SYDVKM. The CDR3 nucleotides read TGTGCCAGCAGTTGGGGACAGGCTAACACTGAAGCTTTCTTT. This codes for CASSWGQANTEAFF.

This clonotype was seen a single time. The chain has TRBV10-3 and TRBJ1-2; D is undetermined. The CDR3 contains 12 residues. The V end lost 6 bases, the J end lost 6 bases, and 11 bases lay between the germline ends. The germline CDR1 and CDR2 sequences are ENHRY and SYGVKD. In DNA, the CDR3 is TGTGCCATCAGCTCATCATGGGATGGCTACACCTTC. Its translation is CAISSSWDGYTF.

Turning to this clonotype: It may be a read error: a sequence one base away is much more abundant. This rearrangement joins TRBV5-1 to TRBJ2-7; 10 bases align to TRBD2. The CDR3 has 15 amino acids. From germline, CDR1 is SGHRS and CDR2 YFSETQ. The chain's CDR3 is CASGLSLAGVHEQYF. CDR3 in DNA: TGCGCCAGCGGCTTGTCGCTAGCGGGAGTACACGAGCAGTACTTC. The full variable domain, with the rest looked up from reference TRBV5-1 and TRBJ2-7, is KAGVTQTPRYLIKTRGQQVTLSCSPISGHRSVSWYQQTPGQGLQFLFEYFSETQRNKGNFPGRFSGRQFSNSRSEMNVSTLELGDSALYLCASGLSLAGVHEQYFGPGTRLTVT.

The V call is TRBV10-3, the J call TRBJ1-1; possible D gene TRBD1, 5 bases. Germline V gene lookup returns CDR1 ENHRY and CDR2 SYGVKD. The CDR3 has 15 residues. Trimming took 7 bases from V and 0 from J, leaving 15 bases between them. The CDR3 region is CAIMRGTVMNTEAFF. The CDR3 coding sequence is TGTGCCATCATGAGAGGGACTGTTATGAACACTGAAGCTTTCTTT.

V usage is TRBV30 and J usage is TRBJ2-1, with 7 bases matching TRBD2. The CDR3 is 17 residues long. The trim removed 5 bases at V and 10 bases at J, leaving 23 bases unmatched. CDR1 is GTSNPN, CDR2 SVGIG, per germline (reference sequence). The CDR3 sequence: CAWLTGLDRWGGEEQFF. CDR3 DNA: TGTGCCTGGTTAACGGGACTGGACCGGTGGGGAGGGGAAGAGCAGTTCTTC. Supplemented by reference TRBV30 and TRBJ2-1, the full variable domain reads SQTIHQWPATLVQPVGSPLSLECTVEGTSNPNLYWYRQAAGRGLQLLFYSVGIGQISSEVPQNLSASRPQDRQFILSSKKLLLSDSGFYLCAWLTGLDRWGGEEQFFGPGTRLTVL.

Notes on this clonotype: Here the CDR3 omits its conserved ending phenylalanine or tryptophan, so a read error is the likely source. This chain connects TRBV28 to TRBJ1-4, with D unresolved. CDR3 size: 15 residues. Between the trimmed V and J ends, which lost 6 bases and 3 bases, there was a span of 14 bases. Germline CDR1 is MDHEN and CDR2 is SYDVKM. The CDR3: CASRPTGRANEKLFC. CDR3 nucleotide sequence: TGTGCCAGCAGACCTACCGGGAGGGCTAATGAAAAACTGTTTTGT.